This note documents a single TCR beta chain sequence. This clonotype has at least ten counts. This receptor's antigen is unknown. No base quality values were provided; no much bigger clone lies one nucleotide off. The listed sequencing device is Illumina HiSeq 1500. TCRdb trimmed public reads at Q25 via fastp, called clones via MiXCR and kept in-frame beta chains. Each record represents a unique CDR3 protein, reported with the most common genes and DNA among its rows. The sample table lists approximately 990,000 distinct CDR3 sequences, about a third of them with a count of one. The top ten hold over 12% of the sample. The sample originates from a study of T cell repertoires in cytomegalovirus infection (dated by TCRdb to between 2017 and 2020). For the wider study: Peptide stimulations targeted recently identified HLA-C-restricted CMV epitopes, whose presentation resists viral immunomodulation, together with well-studied HLA-B-restricted epitopes. The HLA type of each donor mattered for the analysis, because public TCR beta signatures pointed to carriage of CMV infection along with the matching HLA type. Broad study findings and their caveats: The ex vivo response was dominated by HLA-C-restricted CMV-specific TCR beta clonotypes, which also provided the single most frequent clonotype in two of eight donors. Cumulative frequency of public TCR beta family members discriminated carriers of CMV infection plus the relevant HLA type in this cohort and an independent 352-donor cohort.

At the junction V is shortened by 4 bases and J by 6 bases; bases outside the gene matches: 12. Inclusive of the bounding cysteine and phenylalanine, the CDR3 is 17 residues long. This entry keeps only the CDR3 DNA: 51 bases, framed from base 1. As encoded in the germline V gene, CDR1 is SGHTA while CDR2 is FQGNSA. In the paper's terms, the treatment or condition label means: in vitro stimulation with specific CMV peptide epitopes to enrich CMV-specific T cells. This receptor chain uses TRBV7-2 and TRBJ2-1; TRBD2 fits 10 bases in the junction. This TCR came from a human donor in good health (CMV status not recorded). Some clones in this sample may be carry-over from other donors' samples. The sequenced sample was cultured CD8+ T cells from PBMCs, obtained from culture after CMV antigen stimulation. CDR3 region: CASSSLLAGGQGNEQFF. The DNA is as follows: TGTGCCAGCAGCTCCTTATTAGCGGGGGGCCAGGGCAATGAGCAGTTCTTC.